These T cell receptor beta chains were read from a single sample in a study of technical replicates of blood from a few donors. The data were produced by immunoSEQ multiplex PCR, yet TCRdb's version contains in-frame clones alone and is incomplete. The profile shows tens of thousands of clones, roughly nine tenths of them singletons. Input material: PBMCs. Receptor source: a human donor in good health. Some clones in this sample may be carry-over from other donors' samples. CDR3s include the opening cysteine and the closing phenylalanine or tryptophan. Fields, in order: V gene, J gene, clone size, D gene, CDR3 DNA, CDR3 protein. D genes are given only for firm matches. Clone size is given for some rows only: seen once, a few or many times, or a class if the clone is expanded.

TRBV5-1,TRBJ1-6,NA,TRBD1,TGCGCCAGCAGGGGTGAGGGGGCGCGCAGATCACCCCTCCACTTT,CASRGEGARRSPLHF
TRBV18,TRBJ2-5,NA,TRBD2,TGTGCCAGCTCACCACCGGTTAGCGGGGCTGTGTACTTC,CASSPPVSGAVYF
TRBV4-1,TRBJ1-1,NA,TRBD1,TGCGCCAGCAGCCAAGGGGACAGGCGGGATGTGAACACTGAAGCTTTCTTT,CASSQGDRRDVNTEAFF
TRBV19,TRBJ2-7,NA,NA,TGTGCCAGTAGTATACTGTACAGGACAAACTACGAGCAGTACTTC,CASSILYRTNYEQYF
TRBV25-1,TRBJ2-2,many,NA,TGTGCCTCCACCGACAGGTCGAACACCGGGGAGCTGTTTTTT,CASTDRSNTGELFF
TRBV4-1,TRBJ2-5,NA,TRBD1,TGCGCCAGCAGCCAAGAATGGACAGGGCAAGAGACCCAGTACTTC,CASSQEWTGQETQYF
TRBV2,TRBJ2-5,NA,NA,TGTGCCAGCAGCGCCCCGTTGGCGGTAGGGGCCCAGTACTTC,CASSAPLAVGAQYF
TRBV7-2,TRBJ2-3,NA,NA,TGTGCCAGCAGCTTAGTAGCGCGAACCAGCACAGATACGCAGTATTTT,CASSLVARTSTDTQYF
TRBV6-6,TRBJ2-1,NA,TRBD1,TGTGCCAGCAGGAGACCGGGACAGGGGGCGGATGAGCAGTTCTTC,CASRRPGQGADEQFF
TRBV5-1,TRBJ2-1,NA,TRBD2,TGCGCCAGCAGCTCAATAGCGGGGGCCGCCTACAATGAGCAGTTCTTC,CASSSIAGAAYNEQFF
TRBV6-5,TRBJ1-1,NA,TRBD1,TGTGCCAGCAGTTACTCACCAGGGGGGAACACTGAAGCTTTCTTT,CASSYSPGGNTEAFF
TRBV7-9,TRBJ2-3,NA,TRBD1,TGTGCCAGCAGCTACGGGACAGGGGCAGATACGCAGTATTTT,CASSYGTGADTQYF
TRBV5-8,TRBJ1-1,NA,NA,TGTGCCAGCAGAGGGGTTTCTCTTGAAGCTTTCTTT,CASRGVSLEAFF
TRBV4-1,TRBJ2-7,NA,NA,TGCGCCAGCAGCTCGGCCCCCAGGTCCTACGAGCAGTACTTC,CASSSAPRSYEQYF
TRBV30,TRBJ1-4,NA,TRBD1,TGTGCCTGGATGGGGGACAGTCATGAAAAACTGTTTTTT,CAWMGDSHEKLFF
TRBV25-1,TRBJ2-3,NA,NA,TGTGCCAGCAGTGAATATGGGGGCCCTCCCACAGATACGCAGTATTTT,CASSEYGGPPTDTQYF
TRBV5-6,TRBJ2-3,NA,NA,TGTGCCAGCAGTTCATTACAGTTGGCCTACACAGATACGCAGTATTTT,CASSSLQLAYTDTQYF
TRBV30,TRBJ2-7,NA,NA,TGTGCCTGGAGTGTACAGGTGGGCTACGAGCAGTACTTC,CAWSVQVGYEQYF
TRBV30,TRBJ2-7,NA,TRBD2,TGTGCCTGGAGTTTCAAGCGGGGGAAATACGAGCAGTACTTC,CAWSFKRGKYEQYF
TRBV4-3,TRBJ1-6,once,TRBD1,TGCGCCAGCAGCCAAGATAGGGGACAGACTAGTTCACCCCTCCACTTT,CASSQDRGQTSSPLHF
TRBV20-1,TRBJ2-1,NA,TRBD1,TGCAGTGGATCCAACAGGGGTGAGCAGTTCTTC,CSGSNRGEQFF
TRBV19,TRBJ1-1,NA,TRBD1,TGTGCCAGTAGTCACAGGGGGGGGAACACTGAAGCTTTCTTT,CASSHRGGNTEAFF
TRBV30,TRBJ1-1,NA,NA,TGTGCCTGGAGTGCTACAGGGAAGGGGGCTTTCTTT,CAWSATGKGAFF
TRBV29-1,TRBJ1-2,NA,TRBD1,TGCAGCGCGCTCGGCAGGGGGCAGGACTATGGCTACACCTTC,CSALGRGQDYGYTF
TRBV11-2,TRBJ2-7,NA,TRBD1,TGTGCCAGCAGCCGAGACAGGGGGAGTTACGAGCAGTACTTC,CASSRDRGSYEQYF
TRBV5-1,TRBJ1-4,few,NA,TGCGCCAGCAGCTTGGAGGTCGGGGGGGCTCAGGAAAAACTGTTTTTT,CASSLEVGGAQEKLFF
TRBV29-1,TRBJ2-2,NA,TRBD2,TGCAGCGTCAACCCGGGAGGTGGCGGGGAGCTGTTTTTT,CSVNPGGGGELFF
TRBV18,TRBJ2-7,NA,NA,TGTGCCAGCTCACCATATTTGGACATCTTGACACGCATCTACGAGCAGTACTTC,CASSPYLDILTRIYEQYF
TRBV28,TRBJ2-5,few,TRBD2,TGTGCCAGCAGTTTATGGACTAGCGGGATGGTCCAAGAGACCCAGTACTTC,CASSLWTSGMVQETQYF
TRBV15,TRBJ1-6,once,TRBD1,TGTGCCACCAGCAGAGAGTCCAACAGGGGCGCATCCTATAATTCACCCCTCCACTTT,CATSRESNRGASYNSPLHF
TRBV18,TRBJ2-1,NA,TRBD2,TGTGCCAGCTCAGCACTAGCGGGAGGATGGAATGAGCAGTTCTTC,CASSALAGGWNEQFF
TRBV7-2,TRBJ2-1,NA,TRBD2,TGTGCCAGCAGCTCTAGCGGGGGGGCAGTCGATGAGCAGTTCTTC,CASSSSGGAVDEQFF
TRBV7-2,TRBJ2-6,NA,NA,TGTGCCAGCAGCATCGCATACAGGGCCTCTGGGGCCAACGTCCTGACTTTC,CASSIAYRASGANVLTF
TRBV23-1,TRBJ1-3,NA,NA,TGCGCCAGCAGAGGGAGTCAGGACACCATATATTTT,CASRGSQDTIYF
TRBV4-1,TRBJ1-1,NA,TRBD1,TGCGCCAGCAGCCAAGAGGACAGGGTTCACACTGAAGCTTTCTTT,CASSQEDRVHTEAFF
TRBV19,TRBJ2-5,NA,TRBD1,TGTGCCTCAAGGGATACAGGGGGACAAGAGACCCAGTACTTC,CASRDTGGQETQYF
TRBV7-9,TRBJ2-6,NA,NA,TGTGCCAGCAGCCCCCAGCCGACGGGGGCTGGGGCCAACGTCCTGACTTTC,CASSPQPTGAGANVLTF
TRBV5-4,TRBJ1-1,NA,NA,TGTGCCAGCAGCTTGGCGTTGTTCACTGAAGCTTTCTTT,CASSLALFTEAFF
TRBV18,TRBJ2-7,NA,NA,TGTGCCAGCTCACCCCGGACAGACTACGAGCAGTACTTC,CASSPRTDYEQYF
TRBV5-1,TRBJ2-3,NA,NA,TGCGCCAGCAGCCTCGGACAACCCGGACCCACAGATACGCAGTATTTT,CASSLGQPGPTDTQYF
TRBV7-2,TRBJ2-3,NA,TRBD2,TGTGCCAGCAGCCCCCGCGTGAGGGGAGCGGGAGGGCCAGATACGCAGTATTTT,CASSPRVRGAGGPDTQYF
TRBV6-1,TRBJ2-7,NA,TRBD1,TGTGCCACCCTTTTCCGGGACAGGGCTACCTACGAGCAGTACTTC,CATLFRDRATYEQYF
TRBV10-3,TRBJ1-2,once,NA,TGTGCCACATCAGGTGGCAGTAACTATGGCTACACCTTC,CATSGGSNYGYTF
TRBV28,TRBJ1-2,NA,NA,TGTGCCAGCAGTTTATCGACAGATATTCGGGGCTACACCTTC,CASSLSTDIRGYTF
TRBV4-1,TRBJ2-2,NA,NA,TGCGCCAGCAGCCACCAGGGTTCCGGGGAGCTGTTTTTT,CASSHQGSGELFF
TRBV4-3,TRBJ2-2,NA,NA,TGCGCCAGCAGCTCCCGGGGGTTAACCGGGGAGCTGTTTTTT,CASSSRGLTGELFF